This T cell receptor beta chain was recorded in a study of blood T cells in healthy people across ages. Regarding the study as a whole: It was not possible, with unsorted PBMCs, to conclusively compare naive and antigen-experienced cells. In the absence of known donor CMV status, changes in expanded clonotypes were possibly confounded.

CDR1 is SGHAT and CDR2 is FQNNGV in the germline V gene. CDR3 length equals 15 residues. Alongside a J-beta primer mix, a sample-barcoded 5' primer served in a second PCR lasting about 7 to 11 cycles. Each sample yielded at least 3 million CDR3-containing paired-end reads. TCRdb ran MiXCR on the 5' RACE reads and lists one entry per CDR3 protein. The table lists 550,000 to 600,000 distinct CDR3 sequences, roughly 43% of them singletons, with around 25% in the top ten. On this clonotype itself: Antigen unknown.

The chain has TRBV11-2 and TRBJ2-5, with D perhaps TRBD1 (5 bases). The J call could be wrong; TRBJ2-7 is a better fit for the DNA end. Sequenced material: blood. The TCR originated in a man aged 80 or over in good health. The CDR3 here is CASTPGPGWVDEQYF. The CDR3 region has the DNA TGTGCCAGCACCCCAGGGCCAGGGTGGGTCGACGAGCAGTACTTC.